This TCR beta chain was found in a study of blood T cell repertoires in COVID-19. Study context: Samples taken during acute and convalescent COVID-19 were collected in the United States, Italy and Spain. The cDNA or gDNA used as material had been derived from T cells, B-cell-depleted T cells, or PBMCs.

Original handling: Amplification of reference gene primers was used by the study to estimate nucleated cell counts. The protocol was immunoSEQ multiplex PCR, while the TCRdb copy is restricted to in-frame clones and leaves out a portion. That table furnishes V, J and clone size, whereas the DNA furnished D and trimming. The profile covers a few hundred thousand clones, with about 82% appearing a single time and 10% to 15% taken by the ten largest. CDR1 and CDR2 from the germline V gene are SGHTA and FQGNSA. V dropped 5 bases and J dropped 5; count of bases not matched to a gene: 7. This CDR3 is built from 15 residues.

V usage is TRBV7-2 and J usage is TRBJ2-3; 10 bases line up with TRBD1. The source of this sequence is a man of 80 years or more with acute or convalescent COVID-19. Material: peripheral blood. CDR3 sequence (DNA): TGTGCCAGCAGCGACGGGACAGGGGTGATAGATACGCAGTATTTT. It is translated as CASSDGTGVIDTQYF.